This T cell receptor (beta chain) comes out of a study of cytomegalovirus exposure and HLA in healthy donors. V lost 8 bases to trimming and J lost 6 bases; unmatched junction nucleotides: 5. This CDR3 spans 13 amino acids. Germline lookup yields CDR1 SNHLY and CDR2 FYNNEI. Sequenced by immunoSEQ multiplex PCR; TCRdb stores in-frame clones only, minus some. In the table there are approximately 280,000 clones, 70% to 90% of which are singletons. The material sequenced was PBMCs. The V gene is TRBV2, the J gene TRBJ2-1, with 9 bases aligning to TRBD2. This clonotype was obtained from a woman younger than 35 in good health and CMV-seronegative. The CDR3 DNA follows: TGTGCCAGCCGGCGGGAGGGCCTCAATGAGCAGTTCTTC. Translated, it gives CASRREGLNEQFF. Filled out from reference TRBV2 and TRBJ2-1, the complete variable domain reads EPEVTQTPSHQVTQMGQEVILRCVPISNHLYFYWYRQILGQKVEFLVSFYNNEISEKSEIFDDQFSVERPDGSNFTLKIRSTKLEDSAMYFCASRREGLNEQFFGPGTRLTVL.